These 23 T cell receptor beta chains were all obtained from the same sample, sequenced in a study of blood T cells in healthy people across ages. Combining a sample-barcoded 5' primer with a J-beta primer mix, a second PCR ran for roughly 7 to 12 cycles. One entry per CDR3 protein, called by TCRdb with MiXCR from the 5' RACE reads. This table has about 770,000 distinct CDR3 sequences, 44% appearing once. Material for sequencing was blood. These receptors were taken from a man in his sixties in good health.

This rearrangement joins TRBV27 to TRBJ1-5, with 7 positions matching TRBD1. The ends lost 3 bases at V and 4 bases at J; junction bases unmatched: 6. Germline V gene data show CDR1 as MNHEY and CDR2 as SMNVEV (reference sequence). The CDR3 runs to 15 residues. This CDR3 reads CASSLTGSWNQPQHF. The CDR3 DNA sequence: TGTGCCAGCAGTTTGACAGGGAGTTGGAATCAGCCCCAGCATTTT.

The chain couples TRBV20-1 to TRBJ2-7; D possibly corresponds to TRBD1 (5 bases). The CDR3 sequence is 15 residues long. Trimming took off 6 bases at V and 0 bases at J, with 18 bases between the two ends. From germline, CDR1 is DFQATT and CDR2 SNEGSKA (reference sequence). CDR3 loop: CSARSMVRASYEQYF. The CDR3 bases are TGCAGTGCGCGCTCAATGGTCAGGGCCTCCTACGAGCAGTACTTC.

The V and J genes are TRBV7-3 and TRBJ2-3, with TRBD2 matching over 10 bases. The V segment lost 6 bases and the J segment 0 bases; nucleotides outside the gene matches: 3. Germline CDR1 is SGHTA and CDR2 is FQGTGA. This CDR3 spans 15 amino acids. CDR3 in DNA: TGTGCCAGCAGTTATAGCGGGGGGAGCACAGATACGCAGTATTTT. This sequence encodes CASSYSGGSTDTQYF.

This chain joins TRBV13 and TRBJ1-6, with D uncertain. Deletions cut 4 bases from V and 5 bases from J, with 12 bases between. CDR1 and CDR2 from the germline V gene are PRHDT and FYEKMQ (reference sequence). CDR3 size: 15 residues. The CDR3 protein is CASSSTGYNNSPLHF. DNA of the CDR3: TGTGCCAGCAGCTCCACCGGATACAATAATTCACCCCTCCACTTT. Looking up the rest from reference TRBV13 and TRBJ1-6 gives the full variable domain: AAGVIQSPRHLIKEKRETATLKCYPIPRHDTVYWYQQGPGQDPQFLISFYEKMQSDKGSIPDRFSAQQFSDYHSELNMSSLELGDSALYFCASSSTGYNNSPLHFGNGTRLTVT.

The CDR3 coding sequence is TGCAGTGCTAGAGGGGCCCCGGGACAGGCTCTGAATACGCAGTATTTT. Its translation is CSARGAPGQALNTQYF. The chain recombines TRBV20-1 with TRBJ2-3; 8 positions agree with TRBD1. Germline lookup yields CDR1 DFQATT and CDR2 SNEGSKA (reference sequence). V shed 1 base, J shed 7 bases, and the junction held 13 bases outside the gene matches. This CDR3 is built from 16 residues.

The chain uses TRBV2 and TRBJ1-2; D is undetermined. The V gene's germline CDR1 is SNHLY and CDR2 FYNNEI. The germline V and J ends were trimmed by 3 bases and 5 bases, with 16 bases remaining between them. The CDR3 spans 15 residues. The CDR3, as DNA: TGTGCCAGCAGTGACCAAGGACCGGGGAGTTATGGCTACACCTTC. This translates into CASSDQGPGSYGYTF. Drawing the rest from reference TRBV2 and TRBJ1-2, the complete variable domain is EPEVTQTPSHQVTQMGQEVILRCVPISNHLYFYWYRQILGQKVEFLVSFYNNEISEKSEIFDDQFSVERPDGSNFTLKIRSTKLEDSAMYFCASSDQGPGSYGYTFGSGTRLTVV.

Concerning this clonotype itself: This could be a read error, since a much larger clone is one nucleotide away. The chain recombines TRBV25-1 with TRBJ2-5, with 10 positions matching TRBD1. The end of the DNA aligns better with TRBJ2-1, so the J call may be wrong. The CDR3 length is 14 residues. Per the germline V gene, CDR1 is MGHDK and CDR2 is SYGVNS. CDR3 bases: TGTGCCAGCAGCCTGTCCGGACAGGGGGAGACCCAGTTCTTC. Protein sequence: CASSLSGQGETQFF.

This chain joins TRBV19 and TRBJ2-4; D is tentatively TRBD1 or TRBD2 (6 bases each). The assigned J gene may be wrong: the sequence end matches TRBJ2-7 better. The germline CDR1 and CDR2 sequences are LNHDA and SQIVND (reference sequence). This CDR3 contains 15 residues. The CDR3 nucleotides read TGTGCCAGTAGTGGGGCCGCCGGGGGCCTCTACGAGCAGTACTTC. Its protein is CASSGAAGGLYEQYF.

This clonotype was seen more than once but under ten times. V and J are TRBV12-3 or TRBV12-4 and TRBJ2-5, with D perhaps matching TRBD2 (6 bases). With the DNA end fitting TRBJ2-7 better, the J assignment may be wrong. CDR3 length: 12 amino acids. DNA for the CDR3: TGTGCCAGCAGTCCGGGAGTCAACGAGCAGTACTTC. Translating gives CASSPGVNEQYF.

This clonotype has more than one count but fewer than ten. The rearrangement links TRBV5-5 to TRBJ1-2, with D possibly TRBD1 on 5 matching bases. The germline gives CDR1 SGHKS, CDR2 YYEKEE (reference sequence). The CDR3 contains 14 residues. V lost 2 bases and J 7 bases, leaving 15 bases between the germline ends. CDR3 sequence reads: CASSFSAGQGGYTF. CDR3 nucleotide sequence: TGTGCCAGCAGCTTTTCGGCAGGGCAGGGTGGCTACACCTTC. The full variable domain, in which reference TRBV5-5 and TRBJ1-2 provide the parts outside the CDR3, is DAGVTQSPTHLIKTRGQQVTLRCSPISGHKSVSWYQQVLGQGPQFIFQYYEKEERGRGNFPDRFSARQFPNYSSELNVNALLLGDSALYLCASSFSAGQGGYTFGSGTRLTVV.

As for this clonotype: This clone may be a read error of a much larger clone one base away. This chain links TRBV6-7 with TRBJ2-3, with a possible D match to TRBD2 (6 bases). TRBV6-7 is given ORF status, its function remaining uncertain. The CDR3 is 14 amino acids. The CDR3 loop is CTSSPGLQLEPQYF. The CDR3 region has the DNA TGTACCAGCAGTCCGGGACTCCAGTTGGAGCCGCAGTATTTT.

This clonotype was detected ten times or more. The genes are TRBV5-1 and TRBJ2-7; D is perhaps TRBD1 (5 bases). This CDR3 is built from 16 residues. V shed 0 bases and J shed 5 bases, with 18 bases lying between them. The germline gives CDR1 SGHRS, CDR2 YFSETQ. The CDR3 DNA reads TGCGCCAGCAGCTTGGAGGTTGGGGCGACAGTCGACGAGCAGTACTTC. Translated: CASSLEVGATVDEQYF. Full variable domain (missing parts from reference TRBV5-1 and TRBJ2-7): KAGVTQTPRYLIKTRGQQVTLSCSPISGHRSVSWYQQTPGQGLQFLFEYFSETQRNKGNFPGRFSGRQFSNSRSEMNVSTLELGDSALYLCASSLEVGATVDEQYFGPGTRLTVT.

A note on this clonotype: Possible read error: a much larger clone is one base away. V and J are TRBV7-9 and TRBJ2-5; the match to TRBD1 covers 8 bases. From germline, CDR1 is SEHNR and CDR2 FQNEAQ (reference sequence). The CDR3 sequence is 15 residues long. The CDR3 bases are TGTGCCGGCAGTTACGGACAGGGATATGAAGAGACCCAGTACTTC. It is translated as CAGSYGQGYEETQYF. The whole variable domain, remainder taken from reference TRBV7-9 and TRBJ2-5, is DTGVSQNPRHKITKRGQNVTFRCDPISEHNRLYWYRQTLGQGPEFLTYFQNEAQLEKSRLLSDRFSAERPKGSFSTLEIQRTEQGDSAMYLCAGSYGQGYEETQYFGPGTRLLVL.

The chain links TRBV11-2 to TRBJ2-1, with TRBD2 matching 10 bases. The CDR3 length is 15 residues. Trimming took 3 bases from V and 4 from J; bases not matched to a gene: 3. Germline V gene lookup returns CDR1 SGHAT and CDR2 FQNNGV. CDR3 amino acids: CASSFYSGGYNEQFF. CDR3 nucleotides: TGTGCCAGCAGCTTTTATAGCGGGGGGTACAATGAGCAGTTCTTC.

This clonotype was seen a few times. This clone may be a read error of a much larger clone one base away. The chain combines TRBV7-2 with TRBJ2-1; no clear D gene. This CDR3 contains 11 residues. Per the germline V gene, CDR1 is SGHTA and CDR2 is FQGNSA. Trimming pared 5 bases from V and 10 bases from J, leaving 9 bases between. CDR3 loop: CASSQRQEQFF. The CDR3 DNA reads TGTGCCAGCAGCCAAAGACAAGAGCAGTTCTTC. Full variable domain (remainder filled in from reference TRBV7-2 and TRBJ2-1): GAGVSQSPSNKVTEKGKDVELRCDPISGHTALYWYRQSLGQGLEFLIYFQGNSAPDKSGLPSDRFSAERTGGSVSTLTIQRTQQEDSAVYLCASSQRQEQFFGPGTRLTVL.

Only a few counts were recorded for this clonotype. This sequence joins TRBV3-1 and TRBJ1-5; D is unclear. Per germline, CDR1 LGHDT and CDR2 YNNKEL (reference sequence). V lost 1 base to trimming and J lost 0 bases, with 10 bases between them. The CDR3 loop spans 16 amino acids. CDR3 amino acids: CASSQGWSYSNQPQHF. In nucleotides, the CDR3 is TGTGCCAGCAGCCAAGGGTGGAGTTATAGCAATCAGCCCCAGCATTTT.

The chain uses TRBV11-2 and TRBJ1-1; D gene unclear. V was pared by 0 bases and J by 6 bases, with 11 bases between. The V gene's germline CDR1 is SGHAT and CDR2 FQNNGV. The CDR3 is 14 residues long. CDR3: CASSLDGVLAEAFF. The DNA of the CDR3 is TGTGCCAGCAGCTTAGATGGGGTCCTAGCTGAAGCTTTCTTT.

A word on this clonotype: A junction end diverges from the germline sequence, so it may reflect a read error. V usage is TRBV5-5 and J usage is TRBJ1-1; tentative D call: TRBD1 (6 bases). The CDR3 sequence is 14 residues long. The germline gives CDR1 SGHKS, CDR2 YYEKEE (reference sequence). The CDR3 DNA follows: TGTGCCAACAGCTTTGGGGGCATGAACACTGAAGCTTTCTTT. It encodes CANSFGGMNTEAFF.

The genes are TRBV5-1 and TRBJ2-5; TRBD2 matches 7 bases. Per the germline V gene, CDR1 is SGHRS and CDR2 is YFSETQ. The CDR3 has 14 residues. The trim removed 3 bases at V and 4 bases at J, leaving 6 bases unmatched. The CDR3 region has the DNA TGCGCCAGCAGCTGGGCCGGGGAGGGAGAGACCCAGTACTTC. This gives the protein CASSWAGEGETQYF.

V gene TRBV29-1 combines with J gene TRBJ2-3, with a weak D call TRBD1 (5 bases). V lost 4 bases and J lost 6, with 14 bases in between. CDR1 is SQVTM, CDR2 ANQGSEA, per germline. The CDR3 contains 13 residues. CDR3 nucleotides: TGCAGCGTTGGCGGTACAGGTGTGGATACGCAGTATTTT. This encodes CSVGGTGVDTQYF.

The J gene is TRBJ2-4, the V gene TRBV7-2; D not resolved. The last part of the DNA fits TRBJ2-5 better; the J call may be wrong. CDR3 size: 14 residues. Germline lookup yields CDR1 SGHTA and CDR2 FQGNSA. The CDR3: CASSLDYYQETQYF. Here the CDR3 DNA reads TGTGCCAGCAGCTTAGACTACTACCAAGAGACCCAGTACTTC.

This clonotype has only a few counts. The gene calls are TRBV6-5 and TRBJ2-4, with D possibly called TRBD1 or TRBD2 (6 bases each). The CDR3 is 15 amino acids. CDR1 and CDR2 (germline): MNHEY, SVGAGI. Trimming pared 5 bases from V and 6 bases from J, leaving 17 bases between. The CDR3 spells CASSRGIGGLNIQYF. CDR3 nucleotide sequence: TGTGCCAGCAGTCGGGGTATAGGGGGACTAAACATTCAGTACTTC.

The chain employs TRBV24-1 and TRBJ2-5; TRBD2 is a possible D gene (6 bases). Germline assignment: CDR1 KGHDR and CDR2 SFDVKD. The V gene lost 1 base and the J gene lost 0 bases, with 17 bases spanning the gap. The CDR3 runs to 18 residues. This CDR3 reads CATSDLGRGGGYQETQYF. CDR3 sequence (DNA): TGTGCCACCAGTGATTTAGGTAGGGGCGGAGGGTACCAAGAGACCCAGTACTTC.